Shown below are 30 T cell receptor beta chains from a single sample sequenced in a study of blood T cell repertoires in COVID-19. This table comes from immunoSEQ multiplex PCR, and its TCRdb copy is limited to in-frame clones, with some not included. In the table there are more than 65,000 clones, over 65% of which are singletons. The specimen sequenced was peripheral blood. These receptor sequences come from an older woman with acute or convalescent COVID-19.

For the CDR3, the DNA is TGTGCCATCAGCGGACTAGCGGGACCAGATACGCAGTATTTT. Its protein product is CAISGLAGPDTQYF. The chain employs TRBV10-3 and TRBJ2-3; 12 nucleotides match TRBD2. V dropped 6 bases and J dropped 4; count of bases not matched to a gene: 2. The CDR3 spans 14 residues. CDR1 is ENHRY and CDR2 is SYGVKD in the germline V gene.

CDR3 DNA sequence: TGCGCCAGCACCATCATGACGGGAGATGGGAATGAGCAGTTCTTC. Amino acid sequence: CASTIMTGDGNEQFF. The chain links TRBV10-2 to TRBJ2-1, with D maybe TRBD2 (6 bases). V was cut by 7 bases and J by 7 bases, with 20 bases left in between. CDR3 size: 15 residues. Germline loops: CDR1 WSHSY, CDR2 SAAADI.

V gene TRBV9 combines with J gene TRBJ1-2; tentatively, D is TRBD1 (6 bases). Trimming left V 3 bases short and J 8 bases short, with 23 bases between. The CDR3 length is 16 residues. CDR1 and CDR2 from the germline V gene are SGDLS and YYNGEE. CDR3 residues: CASSAALGGSVRGYTF. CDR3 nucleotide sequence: TGTGCCAGCAGCGCCGCCCTAGGGGGTTCCGTACGAGGCTACACCTTC.

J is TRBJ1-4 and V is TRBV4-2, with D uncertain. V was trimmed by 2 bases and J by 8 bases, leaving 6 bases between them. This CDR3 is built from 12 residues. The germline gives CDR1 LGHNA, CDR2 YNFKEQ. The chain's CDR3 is CASSQNQEKLFF. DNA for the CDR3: TGTGCCAGCAGCCAAAATCAGGAAAAACTGTTTTTT.

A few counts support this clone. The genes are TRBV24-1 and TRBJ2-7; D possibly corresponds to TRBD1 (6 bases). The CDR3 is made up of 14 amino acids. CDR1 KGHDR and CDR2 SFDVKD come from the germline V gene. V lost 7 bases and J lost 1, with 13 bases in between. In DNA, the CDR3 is TGTGCCACCAGACAGGGACGGGCGTCCTACGAGCAGTACTTC. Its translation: CATRQGRASYEQYF.

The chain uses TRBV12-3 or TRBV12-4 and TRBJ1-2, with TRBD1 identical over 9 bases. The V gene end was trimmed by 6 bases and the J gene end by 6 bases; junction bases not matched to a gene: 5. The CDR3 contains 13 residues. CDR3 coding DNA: TGTGCCAGCAGGTGGACAGGGGCGGATGGCTACACCTTC. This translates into CASRWTGADGYTF.

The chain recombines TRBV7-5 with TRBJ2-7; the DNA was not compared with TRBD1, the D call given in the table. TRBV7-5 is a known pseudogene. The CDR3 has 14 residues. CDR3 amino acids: CVRSLWTGGCEQYF. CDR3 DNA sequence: TGTGTCAGAAGCCTGTGGACAGGGGGCTGCGAGCAGTACTTC.

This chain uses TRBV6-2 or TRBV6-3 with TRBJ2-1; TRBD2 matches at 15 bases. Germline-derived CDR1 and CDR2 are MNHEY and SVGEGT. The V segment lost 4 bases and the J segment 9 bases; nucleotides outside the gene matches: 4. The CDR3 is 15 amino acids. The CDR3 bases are TGTGCCAGCAGTTCGGGACTAGCGGGAGGAGGTGAGCAGTTCTTC. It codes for CASSSGLAGGGEQFF.

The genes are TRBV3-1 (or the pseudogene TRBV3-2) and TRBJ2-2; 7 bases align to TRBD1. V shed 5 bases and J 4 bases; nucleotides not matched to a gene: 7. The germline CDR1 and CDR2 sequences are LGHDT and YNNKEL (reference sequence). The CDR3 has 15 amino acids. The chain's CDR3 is CASSKYRGSTGELFF. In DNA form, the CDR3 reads TGTGCCAGCAGCAAATACAGGGGAAGCACCGGGGAGCTGTTTTTT.

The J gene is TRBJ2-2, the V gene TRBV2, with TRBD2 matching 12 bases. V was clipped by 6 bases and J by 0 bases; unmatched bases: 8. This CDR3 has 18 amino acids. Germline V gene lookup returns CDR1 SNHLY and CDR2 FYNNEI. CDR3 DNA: TGTGCCAGCAGGAAGTCTAGCGGGGGGGCCTCGAACACCGGGGAGCTGTTTTTT. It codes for CASRKSSGGASNTGELFF.

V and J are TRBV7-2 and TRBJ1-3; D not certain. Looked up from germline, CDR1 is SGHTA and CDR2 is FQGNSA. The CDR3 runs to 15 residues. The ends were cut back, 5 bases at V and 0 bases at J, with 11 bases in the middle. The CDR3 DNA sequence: TGTGCCAGCAGCCGCGGGAGGGTCTCTGGAAACACCATATATTTT. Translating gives CASSRGRVSGNTIYF.

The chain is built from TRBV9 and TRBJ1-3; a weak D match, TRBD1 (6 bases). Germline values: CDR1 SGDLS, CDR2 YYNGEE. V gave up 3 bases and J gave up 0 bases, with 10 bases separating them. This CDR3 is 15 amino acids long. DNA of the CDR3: TGTGCCAGCAGCGCGACAGGTTTCTCTGGAAACACCATATATTTT. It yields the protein CASSATGFSGNTIYF.

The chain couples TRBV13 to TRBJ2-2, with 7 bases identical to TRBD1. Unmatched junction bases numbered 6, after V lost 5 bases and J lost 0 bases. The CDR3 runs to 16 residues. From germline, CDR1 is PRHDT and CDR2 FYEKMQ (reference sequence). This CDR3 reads CASSGRDSANTGELFF. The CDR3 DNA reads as TGTGCCAGCAGCGGCCGGGACAGCGCGAACACCGGGGAGCTGTTTTTT.

The CDR3 DNA is TGTGCCAGCAGTTACTTGGGGGGTCAGCCCCAGCATTTT. Translation gives CASSYLGGQPQHF. The V call is TRBV6-5, the J call TRBJ1-5; tentative D call: TRBD1 (5 bases). The CDR3 is made up of 13 amino acids. Trimming left V 1 base short and J 6 bases short, with 7 bases between. Germline CDR1 reads MNHEY; CDR2 reads SVGAGI.

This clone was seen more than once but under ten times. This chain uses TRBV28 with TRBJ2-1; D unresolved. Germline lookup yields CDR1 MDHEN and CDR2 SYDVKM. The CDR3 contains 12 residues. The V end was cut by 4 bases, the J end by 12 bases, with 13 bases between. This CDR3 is CASSSFLVGQFF. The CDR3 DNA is TGTGCCAGCAGTTCATTCCTGGTCGGGCAGTTCTTC.

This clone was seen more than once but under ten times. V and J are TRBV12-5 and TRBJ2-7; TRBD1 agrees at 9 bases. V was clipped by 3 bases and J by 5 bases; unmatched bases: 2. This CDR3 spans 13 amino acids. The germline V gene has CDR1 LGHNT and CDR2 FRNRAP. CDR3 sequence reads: CASGLQGANEQYF. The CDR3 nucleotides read TGTGCTAGTGGTTTACAGGGGGCCAACGAGCAGTACTTC.

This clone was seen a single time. This CDR3 reads CASSRGRNTEAFF. Written as DNA, the CDR3 is TGTGCCAGTAGTAGGGGGCGGAACACTGAAGCTTTCTTT. This chain links TRBV19 with TRBJ1-1, with a possible D match to TRBD1 (6 bases). The ends were cut back, 4 bases at V and 1 base at J, with 7 bases in the middle. The germline V gene has CDR1 LNHDA and CDR2 SQIVND (reference sequence). This CDR3 region has 13 residues.

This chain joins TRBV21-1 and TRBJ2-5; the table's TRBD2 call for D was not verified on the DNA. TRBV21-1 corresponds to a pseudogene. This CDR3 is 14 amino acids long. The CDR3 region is CASSNAGGLETQYF. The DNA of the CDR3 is TGTGCCAGCAGCAACGCGGGGGGGTTGGAGACCCAGTACTTC.

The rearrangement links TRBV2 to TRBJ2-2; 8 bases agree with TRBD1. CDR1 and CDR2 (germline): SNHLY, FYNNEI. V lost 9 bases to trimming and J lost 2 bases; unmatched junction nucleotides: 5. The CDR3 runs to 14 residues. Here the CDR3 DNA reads TGTGCCAGTGCAGGGGGCCGTAACACCGGGGAGCTGTTTTTT. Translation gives CASAGGRNTGELFF. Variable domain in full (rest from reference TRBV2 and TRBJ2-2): EPEVTQTPSHQVTQMGQEVILRCVPISNHLYFYWYRQILGQKVEFLVSFYNNEISEKSEIFDDQFSVERPDGSNFTLKIRSTKLEDSAMYFCASAGGRNTGELFFGEGSRLTVL.

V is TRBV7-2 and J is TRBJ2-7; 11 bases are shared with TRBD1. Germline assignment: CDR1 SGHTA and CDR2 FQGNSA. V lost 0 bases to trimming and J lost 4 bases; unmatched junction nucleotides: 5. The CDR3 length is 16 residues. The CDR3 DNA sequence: TGTGCCAGCAGCTTAGCGGGCGGGACAGGGGGGTACGAGCAGTACTTC. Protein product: CASSLAGGTGGYEQYF.

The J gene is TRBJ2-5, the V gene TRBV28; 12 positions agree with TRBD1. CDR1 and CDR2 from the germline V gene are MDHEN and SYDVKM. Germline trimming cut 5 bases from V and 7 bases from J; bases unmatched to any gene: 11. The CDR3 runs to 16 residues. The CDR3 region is CASSPQGQGARGTQYF. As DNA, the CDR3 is TGTGCCAGCAGTCCGCAGGGACAGGGGGCGCGGGGGACCCAGTACTTC.

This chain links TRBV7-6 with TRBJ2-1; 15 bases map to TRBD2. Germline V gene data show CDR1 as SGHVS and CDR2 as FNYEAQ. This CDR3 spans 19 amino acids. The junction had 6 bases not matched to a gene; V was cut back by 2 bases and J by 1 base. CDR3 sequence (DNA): TGTGCCAGCAGCTTAAAGGGACTAGCGGGGGGAAGGTCCTACAATGAGCAGTTCTTC. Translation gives CASSLKGLAGGRSYNEQFF. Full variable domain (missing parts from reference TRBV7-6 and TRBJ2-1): GAGVSQSPRYKVTKRGQDVALRCDPISGHVSLYWYRQALGQGPEFLTYFNYEAQQDKSGLPNDRFSAERPEGSISTLTIQRTEQRDSAMYRCASSLKGLAGGRSYNEQFFGPGTRLTVL.

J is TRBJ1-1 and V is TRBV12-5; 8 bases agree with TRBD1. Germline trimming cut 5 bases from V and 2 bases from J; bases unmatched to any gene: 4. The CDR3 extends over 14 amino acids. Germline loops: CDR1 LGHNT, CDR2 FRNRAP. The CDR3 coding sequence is TGTGCTAGTGGTCTTGGGACAGGTAACACTGAAGCTTTCTTT. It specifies CASGLGTGNTEAFF.

CDR3 region: CASSTTRDRGSNQPQHF. The CDR3 nucleotides read TGTGCCAGCAGCACCACCCGGGACAGGGGAAGCAATCAGCCCCAGCATTTT. The rearrangement links TRBV7-9 to TRBJ1-5; 10 bases fit TRBD1. V was pared by 5 bases and J by 1 base, with 8 bases of the junction left unmatched. The CDR3 is made up of 17 amino acids. The germline V gene has CDR1 SEHNR and CDR2 FQNEAQ (reference sequence).

The CDR3 coding sequence is TGTGCCAGTAGTATCACAGGGATTCAAGAGACCCAGTACTTC. Amino acid sequence: CASSITGIQETQYF. This chain links TRBV19 with TRBJ2-5, with D maybe TRBD1 (6 bases). Germline CDR1 LNHDA, CDR2 SQIVND (reference sequence). The V gene lost 3 bases and the J gene lost 2 bases, with 10 bases spanning the gap. This CDR3 has 14 residues.

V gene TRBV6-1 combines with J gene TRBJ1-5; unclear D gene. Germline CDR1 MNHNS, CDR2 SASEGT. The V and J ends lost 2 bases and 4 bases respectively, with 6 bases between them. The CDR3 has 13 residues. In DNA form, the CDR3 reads TGTGCCAGCAGTGAATCGGGGAATCAGCCCCAGCATTTT. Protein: CASSESGNQPQHF.

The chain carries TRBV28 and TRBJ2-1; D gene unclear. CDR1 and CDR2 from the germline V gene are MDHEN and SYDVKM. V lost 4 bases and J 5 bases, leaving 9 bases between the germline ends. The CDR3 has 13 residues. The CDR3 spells CASSYGRNNEQFF. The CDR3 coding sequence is TGTGCCAGCAGTTATGGCAGAAACAATGAGCAGTTCTTC. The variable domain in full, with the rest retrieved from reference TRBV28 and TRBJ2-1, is DVKVTQSSRYLVKRTGEKVFLECVQDMDHENMFWYRQDPGLGLRLIYFSYDVKMKEKGDIPEGYSVSREKKERFSLILESASTNQTSMYLCASSYGRNNEQFFGPGTRLTVL.

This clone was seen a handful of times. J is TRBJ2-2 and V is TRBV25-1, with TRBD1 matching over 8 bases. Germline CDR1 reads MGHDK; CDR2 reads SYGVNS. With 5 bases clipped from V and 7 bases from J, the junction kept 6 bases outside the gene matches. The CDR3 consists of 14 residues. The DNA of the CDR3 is TGTGCCAGCAGTCGACAGGGGATGATCGGGGAGCTGTTTTTT. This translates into CASSRQGMIGELFF.

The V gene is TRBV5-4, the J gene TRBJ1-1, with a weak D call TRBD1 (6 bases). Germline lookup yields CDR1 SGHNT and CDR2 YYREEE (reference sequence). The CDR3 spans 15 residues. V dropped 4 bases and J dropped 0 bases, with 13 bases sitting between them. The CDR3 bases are TGTGCCAGCAGCCCGAGACAGGAACTGAACACTGAAGCTTTCTTT. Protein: CASSPRQELNTEAFF.

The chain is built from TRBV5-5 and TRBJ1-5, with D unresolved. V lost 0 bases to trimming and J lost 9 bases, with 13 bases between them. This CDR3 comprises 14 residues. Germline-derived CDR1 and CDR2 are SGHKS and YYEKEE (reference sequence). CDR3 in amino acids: CASSLAGSPSPQHF. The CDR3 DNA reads TGTGCCAGCAGCTTGGCTGGCAGTCCGTCGCCCCAGCATTTT.